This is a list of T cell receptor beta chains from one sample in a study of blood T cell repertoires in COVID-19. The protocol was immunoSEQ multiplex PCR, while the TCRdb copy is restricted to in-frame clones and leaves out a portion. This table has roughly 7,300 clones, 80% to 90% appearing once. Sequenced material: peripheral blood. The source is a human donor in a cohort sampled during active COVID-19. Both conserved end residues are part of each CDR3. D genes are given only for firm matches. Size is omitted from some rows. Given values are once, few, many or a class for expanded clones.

TGTGCCAGCAGCTTCCGGGTGAACACTGAAGCTTTCTTT | CASSFRVNTEAFF | TRBJ1-1 | NA | TRBV5-6 | NA
TGTGCCAGCAGCCGTTACCCGGGGGACGAGCAGTACTTC | CASSRYPGDEQYF | TRBJ2-7 | NA | TRBV5-6 | NA
TGTGCCAGCAGCTTGGGACAGGGGGACTATGGCTACACCTTC | CASSLGQGDYGYTF | TRBJ1-2 | TRBD1 | TRBV5-4 | once
TGTGCCAGCAGCCTCGGACAGGGGGTGTCACCCCTCCACTTT | CASSLGQGVSPLHF | TRBJ1-6 | TRBD1 | TRBV11-1 | NA
TGTGCCAGCAGGACCGGACAGGTTTTGAACACTGAAGCTTTCTTT | CASRTGQVLNTEAFF | TRBJ1-1 | TRBD1 | TRBV6-6 | NA
TGTGCCAGCAGTTTACGGGCGGGGGAAGAGACCCAGTACTTC | CASSLRAGEETQYF | TRBJ2-5 | TRBD2 | TRBV27 | NA
TGTGCCAGCAGACTTACTAGCGGGGGCTCCTACGAGCAGTACTTC | CASRLTSGGSYEQYF | TRBJ2-7 | TRBD2 | TRBV28 | few
TGTGCCAGCAGTGACCAGGGACTAGCGGGAGGTGCAGATACGCAGTATTTT | CASSDQGLAGGADTQYF | TRBJ2-3 | TRBD2 | TRBV6-4 | few
TGCGCCAGCAGCCGGGGGGAAAGAGCGGGGCAAGGATCACCCCTCCACTTT | CASSRGERAGQGSPLHF | TRBJ1-6 | NA | TRBV4-1 | NA
TGCGCCAGCAGCTTGACTAGCGGGGGGGCCCTAGATACGCAGTATTTT | CASSLTSGGALDTQYF | TRBJ2-3 | TRBD2 | TRBV5-1 | NA
TGTGCCAGCTCACCCACCCTGCGACTCAACTATGGCTACACCTTC | CASSPTLRLNYGYTF | TRBJ1-2 | NA | TRBV18 | NA
TGTGCCAGCAGACCTAGACGACAGGGGGCTCCAACAGGGGCTGAAGCTTTCTTT | CASRPRRQGAPTGAEAFF | TRBJ1-1 | TRBD1 | TRBV6-2/TRBV6-3 | NA
TGTGCCACCAGTACCGGGACAGATCGAGGGGCCAACGTCCTGACTTTC | CATSTGTDRGANVLTF | TRBJ2-6 | TRBD1 | TRBV15 | NA
TGTGCCAGCAGCTGGGGACAGGGAGAGACCCAGTACTTC | CASSWGQGETQYF | TRBJ2-5 | TRBD1 | TRBV5-4 | NA
TGTGCCAGCAGCCATACGACAGGGACCTCTGGAAACACCATATATTTT | CASSHTTGTSGNTIYF | TRBJ1-3 | TRBD1 | TRBV7-2 | NA
TGTGCCAGCAGGGGTCGGGACAGGGTTAGTAGGTCTGGAAACACCATATATTTT | CASRGRDRVSRSGNTIYF | TRBJ1-3 | TRBD1 | TRBV2 | NA
TGCGCCAGCAGCTTGACCGGGGAGAGCTCCTACGAGCAGTACTTC | CASSLTGESSYEQYF | TRBJ2-7 | NA | TRBV5-1 | NA
TGTGCCAGCAGCTCTCCAGGGGGGGGCTACACCTTC | CASSSPGGGYTF | TRBJ1-2 | TRBD1 | TRBV11-1 | NA
TGTGCCAGCAGTTACTCGAGCCACGGTTCCTACGAGCAGTACTTC | CASSYSSHGSYEQYF | TRBJ2-7 | NA | TRBV6-5 | NA
TGCAGCGTTGAAGAGACTAGCGCGCAAGAGACCCAGTACTTC | CSVEETSAQETQYF | TRBJ2-5 | TRBD2 | TRBV29-1 | once
TGTGCCAGCAGCCCAGGACAGGGAGAAAGCTCCTACAATGAGCAGTTCTTC | CASSPGQGESSYNEQFF | TRBJ2-1 | TRBD1 | TRBV7-9 | NA
TGTGCCAGCAGCGGGACAGGGAGGACAGGTGGCTACACCTTC | CASSGTGRTGGYTF | TRBJ1-2 | TRBD1 | TRBV2 | NA
TGTGCCAGTAGTATCCAGGGTCCCAAAAACATTCAGTACTTC | CASSIQGPKNIQYF | TRBJ2-4 | NA | TRBV19 | NA
TGTGCCAGCAGTGACTCCGGACTAGCGGGGGGCGGGGCAGAATTCCAAGAGACCCAGTACTTC | CASSDSGLAGGGAEFQETQYF | TRBJ2-5 | TRBD2 | TRBV6-4 | NA
TGTGCCAGCAGCGCGACAGGGTTTAATTCACCCCTCCACTTT | CASSATGFNSPLHF | TRBJ1-6 | TRBD1 | TRBV25-1 | NA
TGTGCCATCAGCCCCGGACAGGGCGTCGGCGAGCAGTACTTC | CAISPGQGVGEQYF | TRBJ2-7 | TRBD1 | TRBV10-3 | NA
TGTGCCAGCAGTTACACTAGCGGGACTTCCTACGAGCAGTACTTC | CASSYTSGTSYEQYF | TRBJ2-7 | TRBD2 | TRBV6-2/TRBV6-3 | NA
TGCGCCAGCAGACGGACAGGACCCCAGCATTTT | CASRRTGPQHF | TRBJ1-5 | TRBD1 | TRBV10-1 | few
TGTGCCAGCAGTCCAGTGGGTGCACCTACAGGTGAGCAGTTCTTC | CASSPVGAPTGEQFF | TRBJ2-1 | NA | TRBV28 | NA
TGTGCCAGCTCAAATGGGCCTAATGAAAAACTGTTTTTT | CASSNGPNEKLFF | TRBJ1-4 | NA | TRBV18 | NA
TGTGCCAGCAGCTTAGCCCCGGGACAGATCTACGAGCAGTACTTC | CASSLAPGQIYEQYF | TRBJ2-7 | TRBD1 | TRBV11-2 | NA
TGTGCCAGTAGTATAGCAGGCTCTGGGGCCAACGTCCTGACTTTC | CASSIAGSGANVLTF | TRBJ2-6 | NA | TRBV19 | once
TGCAGCGCTAGGCAGGGGGGCCTCAATGAGCAGTTCTTC | CSARQGGLNEQFF | TRBJ2-1 | NA | TRBV29-1 | once
TGCGCCAGCAGCTTGGGACTGATTATATCAGATACGCAGTATTTT | CASSLGLIISDTQYF | TRBJ2-3 | NA | TRBV5-1 | NA
TGTGCTAGTGGTCGCACTAGCGGGGGGGAGACCCAGTACTTC | CASGRTSGGETQYF | TRBJ2-5 | TRBD2 | TRBV12-5 | NA
TGTGCCAGCAGGAGAGGAACACTCTATGGCTACACCTTC | CASRRGTLYGYTF | TRBJ1-2 | NA | TRBV9 | NA
TGTGCCAGCAGTGTCCCTACTAGCGGCCAGCAGTTCTTC | CASSVPTSGQQFF | TRBJ2-1 | TRBD2 | TRBV2 | NA
TGCGCCAGCAGCTTGGAAGTCGGGACAGGGGCAGATACGCAGTATTTT | CASSLEVGTGADTQYF | TRBJ2-3 | TRBD1 | TRBV5-1 | NA
TGTGCCAGCAGCTCTCGGACAGGGGGTAGGAATGAGCAGTTCTTC | CASSSRTGGRNEQFF | TRBJ2-1 | TRBD1 | TRBV7-3 | NA
TGTGCCAGCAGTGAGGGTAGCGGCACCGGGAATGAGCAGTTCTTC | CASSEGSGTGNEQFF | TRBJ2-1 | NA | TRBV6-4 | NA
TGCAGCGTTGAAGATGGGACAGGGGGCGGCTATGGCTACACCTTC | CSVEDGTGGGYGYTF | TRBJ1-2 | TRBD1 | TRBV29-1 | NA
TGTGCCAGTAGGCACAACGGGGTCCACTCCTACAATGAGCAGTTCTTC | CASRHNGVHSYNEQFF | TRBJ2-1 | NA | TRBV19 | NA